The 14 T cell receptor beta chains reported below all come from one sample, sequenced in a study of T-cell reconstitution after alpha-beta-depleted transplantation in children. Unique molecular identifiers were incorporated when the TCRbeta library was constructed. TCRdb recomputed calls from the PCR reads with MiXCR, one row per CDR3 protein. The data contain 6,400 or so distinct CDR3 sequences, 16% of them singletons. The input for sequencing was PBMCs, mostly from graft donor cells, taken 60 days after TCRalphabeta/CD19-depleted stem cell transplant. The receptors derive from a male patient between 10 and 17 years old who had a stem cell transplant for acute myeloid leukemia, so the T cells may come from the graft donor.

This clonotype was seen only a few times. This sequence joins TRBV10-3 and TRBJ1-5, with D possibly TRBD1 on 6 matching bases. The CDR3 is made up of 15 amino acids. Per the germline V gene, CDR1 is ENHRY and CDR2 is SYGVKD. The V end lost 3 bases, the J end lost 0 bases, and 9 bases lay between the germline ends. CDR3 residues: CAISDQGISNQPQHF. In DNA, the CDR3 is TGTGCCATCAGTGATCAGGGGATTAGCAATCAGCCCCAGCATTTT.

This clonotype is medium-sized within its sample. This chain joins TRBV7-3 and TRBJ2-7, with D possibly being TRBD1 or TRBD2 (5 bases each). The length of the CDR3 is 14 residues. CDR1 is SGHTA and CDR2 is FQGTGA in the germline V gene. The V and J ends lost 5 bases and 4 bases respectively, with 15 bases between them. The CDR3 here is CASSPGEGHYEQYF. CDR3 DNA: TGTGCCAGCAGCCCCGGTGAGGGGCATTACGAGCAGTACTTC.

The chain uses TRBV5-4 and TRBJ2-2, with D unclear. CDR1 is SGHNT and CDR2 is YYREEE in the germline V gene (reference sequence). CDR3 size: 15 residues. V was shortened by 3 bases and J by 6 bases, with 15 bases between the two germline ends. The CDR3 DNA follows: TGTGCCAGCAGCTCCCAGTCAGGCCCGGCCGGGGAGCTGTTTTTT. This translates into CASSSQSGPAGELFF.

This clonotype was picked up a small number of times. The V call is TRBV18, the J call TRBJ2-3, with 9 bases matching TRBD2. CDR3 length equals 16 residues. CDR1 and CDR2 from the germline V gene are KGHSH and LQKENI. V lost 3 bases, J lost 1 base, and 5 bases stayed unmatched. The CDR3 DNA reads TGTGCCAGCTCACCTCAGAGGACTAGCGGCACAGATACGCAGTATTTT. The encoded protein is CASSPQRTSGTDTQYF.

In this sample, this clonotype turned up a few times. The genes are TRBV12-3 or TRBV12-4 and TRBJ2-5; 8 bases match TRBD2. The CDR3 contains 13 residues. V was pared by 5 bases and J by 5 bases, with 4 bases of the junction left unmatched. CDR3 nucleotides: TGTGCCAGCAGTCTGGGACTAGGGGAGACCCAGTACTTC. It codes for CASSLGLGETQYF.

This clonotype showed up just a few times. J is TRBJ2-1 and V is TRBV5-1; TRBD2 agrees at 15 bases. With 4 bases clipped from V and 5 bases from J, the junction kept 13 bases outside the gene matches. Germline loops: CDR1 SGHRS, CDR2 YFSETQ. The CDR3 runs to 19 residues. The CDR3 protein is CASSPQRTSGRGVNNEQFF. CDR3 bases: TGCGCCAGCAGCCCACAGCGGACTAGCGGGAGGGGGGTAAACAATGAGCAGTTCTTC.

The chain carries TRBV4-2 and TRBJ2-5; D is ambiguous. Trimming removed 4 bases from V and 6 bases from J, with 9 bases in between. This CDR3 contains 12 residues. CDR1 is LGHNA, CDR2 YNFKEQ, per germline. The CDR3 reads CASSLSGKTQYF. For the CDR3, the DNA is TGTGCCAGCAGCCTTAGTGGAAAGACCCAGTACTTC.

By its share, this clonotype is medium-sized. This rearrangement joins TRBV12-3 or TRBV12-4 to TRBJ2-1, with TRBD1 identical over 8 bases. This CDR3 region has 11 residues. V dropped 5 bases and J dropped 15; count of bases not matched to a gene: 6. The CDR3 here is CASSIDRGLFF. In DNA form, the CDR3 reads TGTGCCAGCAGTATAGACAGGGGACTGTTCTTC.

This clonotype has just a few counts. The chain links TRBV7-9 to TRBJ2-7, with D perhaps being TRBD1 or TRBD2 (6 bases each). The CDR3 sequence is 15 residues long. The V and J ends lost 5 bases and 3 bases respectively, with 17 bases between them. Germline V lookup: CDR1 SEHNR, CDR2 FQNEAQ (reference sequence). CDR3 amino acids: CASSPERGAGYEQYF. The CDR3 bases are TGTGCCAGCAGCCCCGAAAGGGGGGCGGGCTACGAGCAGTACTTC.

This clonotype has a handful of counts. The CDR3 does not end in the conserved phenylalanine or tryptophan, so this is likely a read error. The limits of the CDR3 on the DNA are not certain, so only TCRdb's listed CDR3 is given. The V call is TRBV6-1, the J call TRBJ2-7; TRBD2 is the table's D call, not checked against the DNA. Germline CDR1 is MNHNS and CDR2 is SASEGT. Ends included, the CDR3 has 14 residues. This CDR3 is CASSEHLAGEGVYG.

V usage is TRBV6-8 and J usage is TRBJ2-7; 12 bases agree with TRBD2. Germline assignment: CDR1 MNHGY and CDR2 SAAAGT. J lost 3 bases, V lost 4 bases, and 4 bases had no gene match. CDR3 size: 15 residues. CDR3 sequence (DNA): TGTGCCAGCAGTTCGCGACTAGCGGGAGACTACGAGCAGTACTTC. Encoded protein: CASSSRLAGDYEQYF.

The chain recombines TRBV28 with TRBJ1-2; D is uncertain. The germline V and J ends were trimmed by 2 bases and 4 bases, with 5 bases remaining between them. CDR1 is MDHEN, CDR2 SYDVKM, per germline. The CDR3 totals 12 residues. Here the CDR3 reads CASSLNSYGYTF. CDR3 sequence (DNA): TGTGCCAGCAGTTTAAACTCCTATGGCTACACCTTC.

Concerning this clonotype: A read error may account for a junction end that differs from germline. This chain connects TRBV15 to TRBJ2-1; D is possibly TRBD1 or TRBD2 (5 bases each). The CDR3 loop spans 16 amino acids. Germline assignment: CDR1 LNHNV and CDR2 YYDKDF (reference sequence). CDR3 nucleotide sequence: TGTGCCACCAGCAAAACTAGACAGAGCTCCTACGATGAGCAGTTCTTC. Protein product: CATSKTRQSSYDEQFF.

This CDR3 is CASSEQAPYEQYF. CDR3 bases: TGTGCCAGCAGCGAACAGGCCCCCTACGAGCAGTACTTC. The J gene is TRBJ2-7, the V gene TRBV7-2; tentatively, D is TRBD1 (5 bases). V was clipped by 5 bases and J by 2 bases, with 10 bases between them. This CDR3 spans 13 amino acids. From germline, CDR1 is SGHTA and CDR2 FQGNSA.